The clone carrying this T cell receptor (beta chain) was seen only once. Its specificity is unknown. If patients had autoimmune disease history or systemic immunosuppression, they were excluded. This sample is part of a study of OX40 agonist ivuxolimab in advanced cancers. Study overall: Patients were treated with intravenous ivuxolimab, dosed at 0.01 to 10 mg/kg and infused every 2 weeks. Antecedent anti-PD-1, anti-PD-L1 or anti-CTLA-4 therapy was permissible, with approximately 44% having received some. Study-wide findings and caveats: Those patients achieving a partial response at 0.1-3.0 mg/kg showed among the lowest clonal expansion.

Germline-derived CDR1 and CDR2 are LNHDA and SQIVND (reference sequence). The CDR3 runs 15 residues. The V and J ends lost 3 bases and 2 bases respectively, with 14 bases between them. Only in-frame clones appear in the TCRdb table, and some are missing; sequencing was by immunoSEQ multiplex PCR. Among approximately 40,000 clones listed, less than 85% were seen once. This clonotype was obtained from an adult with an advanced solid tumor such as melanoma, head and neck, liver or kidney cancer. This chain joins TRBV19 and TRBJ2-7; D could derive from TRBD1 or TRBD2 (6 bases each). This material consisted of CD4+ or CD8+ T cells sorted from blood, taken in a trial of the OX40 agonist ivuxolimab. CDR3 nucleotide sequence: TGTGCCAGTAGTATTCTATCGGGGGCCACCTACGAGCAGTACTTC. Its translation: CASSILSGATYEQYF.